This TCR beta chain is from a study of T-cell reconstitution after alpha-beta-depleted transplantation in children. There are 14 residues in the CDR3. Germline V lookup: CDR1 SGHRS, CDR2 YFSETQ. The ends were cut back, 3 bases at V and 8 bases at J, with 15 bases in the middle. This clonotype has just a few counts. Library preparation (for TCRbeta) was performed with unique molecular identifiers. MiXCR was run by TCRdb on the PCR reads, yielding one entry per CDR3 protein. The data hold around 380,000 distinct CDR3 sequences, with approximately 10% observed a single time. The receptor was isolated from a human donor who donated a stem cell graft to a child with acute myeloid leukemia. The chain employs TRBV5-1 and TRBJ2-1; unclear D gene. The source material was PBMCs from the stem cell graft donor, sampled from the stem cell graft. DNA for the CDR3: TGCGCCAGCAGCTACTCCTGGCTCGACTATGAGCAGTTCTTC. Protein: CASSYSWLDYEQFF.